The next 5 T cell receptor beta chains were all read from a single sample in a study of regulatory T cells in long-lasting Graves disease. Time point noted: newly diagnosed GD, antithyroid drugs for less than 3 months. Isolated PBMC RNA provided the starting material for the TCR library. Arm-PCR of CDR3 regions and iRepertoire HTBI primers were used to build TCR beta libraries. Using its own MiXCR run on the multiplex PCR reads, TCRdb lists one record per CDR3 protein. This sample has about 400,000 distinct CDR3 sequences, with roughly 15% found just once. These data also featured in a second study, about T cells in Graves' hyperthyroidism and ophthalmopathy.

Sequencing was performed on peripheral blood mononuclear cells (PBMCs), taken at new diagnosis, from a patient treated with antithyroid drugs. The receptors were gathered from a woman in her thirties or forties with Graves disease.

The J gene is TRBJ1-3, the V gene TRBV6-1; D perhaps matches TRBD1 (5 bases). This CDR3 has 14 amino acids. Germline-derived CDR1 and CDR2 are MNHNS and SASEGT. With 6 bases removed from V and 2 bases from J, the gap between germline ends came to 11 bases. The CDR3 spells CASRLDRTGNTIYF. The CDR3 nucleotides read TGTGCCAGCAGACTCGACAGAACTGGAAACACCATATATTTT.

The gene calls are TRBV20-1 and TRBJ1-2; D is possibly TRBD1 (5 bases). Germline V gene data show CDR1 as DFQATT and CDR2 as SNEGSKA (reference sequence). Trimming removed 1 base at V and 3 bases at J, with 9 bases between. CDR3 length: 13 amino acids. The CDR3 sequence is CSARVREDYGYTF. The CDR3, as DNA: TGCAGTGCTAGAGTCAGGGAGGACTATGGCTACACCTTC.

In its sample, this clonotype was seen many times. CDR3 sequence: CSVVVSGAPDTQYF. DNA of the CDR3: TGCAGCGTTGTAGTGTCGGGAGCTCCAGATACGCAGTATTTT. The chain employs TRBV29-1 and TRBJ2-3, with TRBD2 as a possible D gene (6 bases). This CDR3 region has 14 residues. The germline V gene has CDR1 SQVTM and CDR2 ANQGSEA. V lost 4 bases and J lost 4, with 15 bases in between.

At least ten counts were recorded for this clonotype. The rearrangement uses TRBV12-3 or TRBV12-4 and TRBJ2-1, with D uncertain. V gave up 3 bases and J gave up 5 bases, with 11 bases separating them. This CDR3 spans 14 amino acids. Here the CDR3 DNA reads TGTGCCAGCAGTTTCCGGCTCATCGACAATGAGCAGTTCTTC. It specifies CASSFRLIDNEQFF.

This clonotype was recorded at least ten times. This chain uses TRBV20-1 with TRBJ2-7; 11 bases line up with TRBD2. The CDR3 is 13 residues long. Germline CDR1 DFQATT, CDR2 SNEGSKA (reference sequence). J lost 5 bases, V lost 6 bases, and 6 bases had no gene match. Written as DNA, the CDR3 is TGCAGTGCCTCGACTAGCGGGGACGACGAGCAGTACTTC. This translates into CSASTSGDDEQYF.